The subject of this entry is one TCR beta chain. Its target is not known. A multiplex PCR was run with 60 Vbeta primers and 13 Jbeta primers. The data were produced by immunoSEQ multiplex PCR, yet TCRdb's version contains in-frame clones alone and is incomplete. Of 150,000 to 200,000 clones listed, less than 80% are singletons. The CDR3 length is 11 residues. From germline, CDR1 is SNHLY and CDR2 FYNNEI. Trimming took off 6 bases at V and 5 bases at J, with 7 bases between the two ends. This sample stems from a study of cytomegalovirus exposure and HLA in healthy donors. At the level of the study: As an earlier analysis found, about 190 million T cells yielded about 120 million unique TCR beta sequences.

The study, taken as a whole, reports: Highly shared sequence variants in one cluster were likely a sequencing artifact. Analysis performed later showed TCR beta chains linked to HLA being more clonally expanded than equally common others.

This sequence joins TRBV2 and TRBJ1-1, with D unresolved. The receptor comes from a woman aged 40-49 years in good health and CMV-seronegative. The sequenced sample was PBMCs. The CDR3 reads CASRGRTEAFF. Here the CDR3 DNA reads TGTGCCAGCAGGGGCAGAACTGAAGCTTTCTTT.